This T cell receptor (beta chain) was sequenced for a study of blood T cell repertoires in COVID-19. Sequencing was performed with immunoSEQ multiplex PCR; in TCRdb, only in-frame clones are kept and a portion is missing. Of approximately 210,000 clones in the sample, 75% to 90% are singletons; the top ten hold approximately 2.2%. Germline V gene sequence: CDR1 SGHDT, CDR2 YYEEEE. The CDR3 extends over 16 amino acids. Trimming shortened V by 0 bases and J by 4 bases, and 16 bases separated the two germline ends. Sequences were obtained from PBMCs or T cells enriched from blood (not recorded which). The sequence came from a woman in her 30s who had recovered from COVID-19. The gene calls are TRBV5-6 and TRBJ1-1; D is perhaps TRBD1 (5 bases). Here the CDR3 reads CASSLVGQGSSTEAFF. CDR3 in DNA: TGTGCCAGCAGCTTGGTGGGCCAGGGCTCGAGCACTGAAGCTTTCTTT.